The entry that follows covers one T cell receptor (beta chain) sequence. The data were taken from a study of OX40 agonist ivuxolimab in advanced cancers. CDR1 and CDR2 from the germline V gene are SGHTA and FQGNSA. J was trimmed by 4 bases and V by 4 bases; bases with no gene match: 7. This CDR3 has 15 amino acids. The data were produced by immunoSEQ multiplex PCR, yet TCRdb's version contains in-frame clones alone and is incomplete. The repertoire holds 60,000 to 80,000 clones, with around 83% as singletons. The chain has TRBV7-2 and TRBJ1-5, with TRBD1 matching 7 bases. The receptor was isolated from an adult with an advanced solid tumor such as melanoma, head and neck, liver or kidney cancer. The material was CD4+ or CD8+ T cells sorted from blood, obtained in a trial of the OX40 agonist ivuxolimab. For the CDR3, the DNA is TGTGCCAGCAGCTACTCGACAGGGAGTAATCAGCCCCAGCATTTT. Its translation is CASSYSTGSNQPQHF. The full variable domain, in which reference TRBV7-2 and TRBJ1-5 provide the parts outside the CDR3, is GAGVSQSPSNKVTEKGKDVELRCDPISGHTALYWYRQSLGQGLEFLIYFQGNSAPDKSGLPSDRFSAERTGGSVSTLTIQRTQQEDSAVYLCASSYSTGSNQPQHFGDGTRLSIL.